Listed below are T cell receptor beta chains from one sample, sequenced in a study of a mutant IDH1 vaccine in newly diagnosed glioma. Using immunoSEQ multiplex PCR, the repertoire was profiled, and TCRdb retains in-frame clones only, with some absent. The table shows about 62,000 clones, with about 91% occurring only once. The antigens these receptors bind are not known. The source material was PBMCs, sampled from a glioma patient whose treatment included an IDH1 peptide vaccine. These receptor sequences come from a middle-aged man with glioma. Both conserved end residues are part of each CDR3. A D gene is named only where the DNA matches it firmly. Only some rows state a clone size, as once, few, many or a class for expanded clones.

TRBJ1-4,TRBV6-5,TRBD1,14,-,TGTGCCAGCAGTCAGGGACAGGGGCGGGAAAAACTGTTTTTT,CASSQGQGREKLFF
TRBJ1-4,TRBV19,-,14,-,TGTGCCAGTAGTATACGACAGGAGGGGGAAAAACTGTTTTTT,CASSIRQEGEKLFF
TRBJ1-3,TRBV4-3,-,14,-,TGCGCCAGTAGCCAAACCACCGCCGGAAACACCACATATTTT,CASSQTTAGNTTYF
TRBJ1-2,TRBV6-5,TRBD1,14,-,TGTGCCAGCAGTTACCGGGGACAGGGCCGTGGCTACACCTTC,CASSYRGQGRGYTF
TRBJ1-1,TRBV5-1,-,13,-,TGCGCCAGCAGCTTGACGACGAACACTGAAGCTTTCTTT,CASSLTTNTEAFF
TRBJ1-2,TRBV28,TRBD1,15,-,TGTGCCAGCAGACCCTCGGACAGGGTGAGCTATGGCTACACCTTC,CASRPSDRVSYGYTF
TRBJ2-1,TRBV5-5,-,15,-,TGTGCCAGCAGCCCACGGGAGAAGAGTTACAATGAGCAGTTCTTC,CASSPREKSYNEQFF
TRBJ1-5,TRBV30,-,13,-,TGTGCCTGGAGTGGCAGGAGCGGTCAGCCCCAGCATTTT,CAWSGRSGQPQHF
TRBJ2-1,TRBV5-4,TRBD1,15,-,TGTGCCAGCAGCTTGGTAGGGACAGGGGTGTATGAGCAGTTCTTC,CASSLVGTGVYEQFF
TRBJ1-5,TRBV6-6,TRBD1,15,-,TGTGCCAGCAGTTACTCGACAGGGAACAATCAGCCCCAGCATTTT,CASSYSTGNNQPQHF
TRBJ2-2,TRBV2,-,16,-,TGTGCCAGCAGTAGGGGACTCCTCGCGAACACCGGGGAGCTGTTTTTT,CASSRGLLANTGELFF
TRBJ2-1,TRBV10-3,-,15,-,TGTGCCATCAGTGTTAGCGTTTGGTCCTACAATGAGCAGTTCTTC,CAISVSVWSYNEQFF
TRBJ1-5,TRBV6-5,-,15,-,TGTGCCAGCAGGCGTACCGGGACGGCTAATCAGCCCCAGCATTTT,CASRRTGTANQPQHF
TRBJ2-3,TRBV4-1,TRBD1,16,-,TGCGCCAGCAGCCAAGGATTGGGGACAGGGATGAATACGCAGTATTTT,CASSQGLGTGMNTQYF
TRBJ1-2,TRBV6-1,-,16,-,TGTGCCAGCAGTGTTATACGACCTCTTTCAAACTATGGCTACACCTTC,CASSVIRPLSNYGYTF
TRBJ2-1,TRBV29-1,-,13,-,TGCAGCGTTGATAGTAACAGAAACAATGAGCAGTTCTTC,CSVDSNRNNEQFF
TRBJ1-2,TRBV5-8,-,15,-,TGTGCCAGCAGCTTTGGTGGGGGCGTCTACATTGGCTACACCTTC,CASSFGGGVYIGYTF
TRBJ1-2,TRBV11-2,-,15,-,TGTGCCAGCAGCTTAGATCGGGTTTACTACTATGGCTACACCTTC,CASSLDRVYYYGYTF
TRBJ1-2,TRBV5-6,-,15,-,TGTGCCAGCAGCTTGGAAAACAGGGCCAACTATGGCTACACCTTC,CASSLENRANYGYTF
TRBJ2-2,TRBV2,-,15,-,TGTGCCAGCAGTGAGGTCAGGCCGGGCACCGGGGAGCTGTTTTTT,CASSEVRPGTGELFF
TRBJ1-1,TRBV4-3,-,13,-,TGCGCCAGCAGCCAACAAGTGACGACTGAAGCTTTCTTT,CASSQQVTTEAFF
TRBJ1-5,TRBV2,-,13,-,TGTGCCAGCAGTTCGAATAGCAATCAGCCCCAGCATTTT,CASSSNSNQPQHF
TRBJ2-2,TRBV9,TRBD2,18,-,TGTGCCAGCAGCGTCCAGGGACTAGCGGGACGGTGGACCGGGGAGCTGTTTTTT,CASSVQGLAGRWTGELFF
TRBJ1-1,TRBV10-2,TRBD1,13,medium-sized,TGCGCCAGCCGAGGACAGGCGAACACTGAAGCTTTCTTT,CASRGQANTEAFF
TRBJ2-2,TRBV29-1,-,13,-,TGCAGCGTTGACGGCAGGGGCACCGGGGAGCTGTTTTTT,CSVDGRGTGELFF
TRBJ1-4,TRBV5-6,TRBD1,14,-,TGTGCCAGCAGCCTGGGACAGTTTACTGAAAAACTGTTTTTT,CASSLGQFTEKLFF
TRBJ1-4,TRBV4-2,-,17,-,TGTGCCAGCAGCCGCCCGGGGGCCGTTGGATTTAATGAAAAACTGTTTTTT,CASSRPGAVGFNEKLFF
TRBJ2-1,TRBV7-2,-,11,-,TGTGCCAGCAGCCCCGGGACACAGCAGTTCTTC,CASSPGTQQFF
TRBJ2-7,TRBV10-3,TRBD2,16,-,TGTGCCATCAGTGAGTCAGGACTAGCGGGAGGGTACGAGCAGTACTTC,CAISESGLAGGYEQYF
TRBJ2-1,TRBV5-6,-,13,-,TGTGCCAGCAGCTTTTATACGTACAATGAGCAGTTCTTC,CASSFYTYNEQFF
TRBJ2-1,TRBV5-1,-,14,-,TGCGCCAGCAGCAACCTCCAGGGGCGGGGGGAGCAGTTCTTC,CASSNLQGRGEQFF
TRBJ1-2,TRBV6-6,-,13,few,TGTGCCAGCAGTTTCCGGGACGCCTATGGCTACACCTTC,CASSFRDAYGYTF
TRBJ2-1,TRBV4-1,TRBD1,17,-,TGCGCCAGCAGCGACAAGTTGAGAGGGACAGGGGTAAATGAGCAGTTCTTC,CASSDKLRGTGVNEQFF
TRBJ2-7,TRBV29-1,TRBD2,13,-,TGCAGCGTTGGAGCGGGAGGGGCCTACGAGCAGTACTTC,CSVGAGGAYEQYF
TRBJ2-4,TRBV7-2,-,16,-,TGTGCCAGCAGCCCCACCCGGTCTGACCCCAAAAACATTCAGTACTTC,CASSPTRSDPKNIQYF
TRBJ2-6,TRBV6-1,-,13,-,TGTGCCACCACCATCTCTGGGGCCAACGTCCTGACTTTC,CATTISGANVLTF
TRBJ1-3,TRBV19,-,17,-,TGTGCCAGTAGTATAGGACAGTTCCTTAACTCTGGAAACACCATATATTTT,CASSIGQFLNSGNTIYF
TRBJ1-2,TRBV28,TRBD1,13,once,TGTGCCAGCAGTTTAACAGGGGGCTATGGCTACACCTTC,CASSLTGGYGYTF
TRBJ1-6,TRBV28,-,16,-,TGTGCCAGCAGTTTAGTAAGAAGCAGTCAATCTTCACCCCTCCACTTT,CASSLVRSSQSSPLHF
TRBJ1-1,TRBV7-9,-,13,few,TGTGCCAGCAGCTACAAACGGGGCACTGAAGCTTTCTTT,CASSYKRGTEAFF
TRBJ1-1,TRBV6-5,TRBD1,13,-,TGTGCCAGCAGTGACAGGGAGAGTCGCGAAGCTTTCTTT,CASSDRESREAFF
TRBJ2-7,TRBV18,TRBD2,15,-,TGTGCCAGCTCACCCGGGGTAGCGGGAGCTAACGAGCAGTACTTC,CASSPGVAGANEQYF
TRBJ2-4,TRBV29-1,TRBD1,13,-,TGCAGCGTTGACGGACAGGGGGAGGGTATTCAGTACTTC,CSVDGQGEGIQYF
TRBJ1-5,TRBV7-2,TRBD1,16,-,TGTGCCAGCAGCTCAATGGGGACAGCCCGCAATCAGCCCCAGCATTTT,CASSSMGTARNQPQHF
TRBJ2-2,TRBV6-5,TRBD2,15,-,TGTGCCAGCAGTGCGACTAGCGGGGGTACCGGGGAGCTGTTTTTT,CASSATSGGTGELFF
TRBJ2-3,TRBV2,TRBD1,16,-,TGTGCCAGCGCCAGGGGGCGCGAAACTAGCACAGATACGCAGTATTTT,CASARGRETSTDTQYF
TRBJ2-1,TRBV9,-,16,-,TGTGCCAGCAGCGCCCAGAGCGGGCTCGGTCAAGGTGAGCAGTTCTTC,CASSAQSGLGQGEQFF